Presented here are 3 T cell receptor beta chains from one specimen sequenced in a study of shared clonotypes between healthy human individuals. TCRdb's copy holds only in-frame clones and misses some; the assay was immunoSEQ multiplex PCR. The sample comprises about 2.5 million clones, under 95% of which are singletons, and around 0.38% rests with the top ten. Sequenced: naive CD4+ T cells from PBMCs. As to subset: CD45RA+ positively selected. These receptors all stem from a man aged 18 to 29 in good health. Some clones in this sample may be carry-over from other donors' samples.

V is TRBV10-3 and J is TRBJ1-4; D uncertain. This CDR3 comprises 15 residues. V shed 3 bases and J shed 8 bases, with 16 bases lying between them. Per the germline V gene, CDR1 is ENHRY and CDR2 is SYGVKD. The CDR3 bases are TGTGCCATCAGTGATACGACCGTAGGTAGGGAAAAACTGTTTTTT. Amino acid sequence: CAISDTTVGREKLFF.

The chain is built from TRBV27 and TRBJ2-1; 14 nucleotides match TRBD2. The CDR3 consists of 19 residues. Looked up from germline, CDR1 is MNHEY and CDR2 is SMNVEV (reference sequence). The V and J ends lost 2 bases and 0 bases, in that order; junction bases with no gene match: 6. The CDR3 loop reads CASSLNGTSGGSSYNEQFF. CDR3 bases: TGTGCCAGCAGTTTAAACGGGACTAGCGGGGGAAGCTCCTACAATGAGCAGTTCTTC.

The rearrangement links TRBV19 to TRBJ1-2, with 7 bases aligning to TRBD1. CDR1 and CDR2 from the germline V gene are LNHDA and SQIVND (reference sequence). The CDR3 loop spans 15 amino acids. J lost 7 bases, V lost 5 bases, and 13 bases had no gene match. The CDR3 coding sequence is TGTGCCAGTAGTGATGGACAGGTGGCCAGTCGTGGCTACACCTTC. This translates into CASSDGQVASRGYTF.